The 28 T cell receptor beta chains below come from one sample, sequenced in a study of brain T cells in children with intractable seizures. Measured with immunoSEQ multiplex PCR; TCRdb has only the in-frame clones, and not every one. Among 110,000 or so clones, approximately 94% were seen once, and the ten largest hold roughly 4%. Sequenced material: peripheral blood, taken at surgery. Receptors originate from a boy younger than two with hemimegalencephaly and intractable seizures.

J is TRBJ2-5 and V is TRBV6-6, with a weak D call TRBD1 (6 bases). The germline CDR1 and CDR2 sequences are MNHNY and SVGAGI (reference sequence). The V gene lost 0 bases and the J gene lost 4 bases, with 6 bases spanning the gap. This CDR3 is 13 amino acids long. CDR3 in DNA: TGTGCCAGCAGTTACTCGGGGGCAGAGACCCAGTACTTC. Protein product: CASSYSGAETQYF.

The rearrangement uses TRBV20-1 and TRBJ1-6; D not resolved. The CDR3 is made up of 13 amino acids. Germline lookup yields CDR1 DFQATT and CDR2 SNEGSKA (reference sequence). Trimming shortened V by 3 bases and J by 6 bases, and 9 bases separated the two germline ends. The DNA for the CDR3 is TGCAGTGCTAGTAGGGCCCCTAATTCACCCCTCCACTTT. It translates to CSASRAPNSPLHF.

This chain uses TRBV21-1 with TRBJ2-1; the D call TRBD2 from the table was never checked on the DNA. TRBV21-1 is shown as a pseudogene. The CDR3 is 15 amino acids. In nucleotides, the CDR3 is TGTGCCAGCAGTATAGCGGGAGGATTATACAATGAGCAGTTCTTC. This encodes CASSIAGGLYNEQFF.

V usage is TRBV5-1 and J usage is TRBJ2-7; no firm D call. The V gene's germline CDR1 is SGHRS and CDR2 YFSETQ. V was clipped by 0 bases and J by 0 bases, with 7 bases between them. This CDR3 has 14 residues. CDR3 bases: TGCGCCAGCAGCTTGGCATCCAGCTCCTACGAGCAGTACTTC. Translation gives CASSLASSSYEQYF.

The V gene is TRBV5-4, the J gene TRBJ1-2; possibly TRBD1 for D (5 bases). Trimming took 0 bases from V and 2 from J, leaving 14 bases between them. The CDR3 has 16 amino acids. Germline V gene sequence: CDR1 SGHNT, CDR2 YYREEE (reference sequence). This CDR3 reads CASSLALQGKNYGYTF. For the CDR3, the DNA is TGTGCCAGCAGCTTGGCGCTGCAGGGTAAAAACTATGGCTACACCTTC.

The gene calls are TRBV28 and TRBJ2-7; 9 nucleotides align to TRBD2. Germline trimming cut 5 bases from V and 9 bases from J; bases unmatched to any gene: 5. From germline, CDR1 is MDHEN and CDR2 SYDVKM. The CDR3 is 12 amino acids. The CDR3 is CASSLAGYRQYF. CDR3 nucleotides: TGTGCCAGCAGTCTAGCGGGATACCGGCAGTACTTC.

This sequence joins TRBV3-1 (or the pseudogene TRBV3-2) and TRBJ2-7; 10 bases agree with TRBD2. J lost 3 bases, V lost 10 bases, and 6 bases had no gene match. Germline values: CDR1 LGHDT, CDR2 YNNKEL (reference sequence). This CDR3 region has 13 residues. This CDR3 reads CATALAGLYEQYF. The CDR3 nucleotides read TGTGCCACCGCACTAGCGGGGCTCTACGAGCAGTACTTC.

V is TRBV2 and J is TRBJ2-1, with 14 bases aligning to TRBD2. The germline CDR1 and CDR2 sequences are SNHLY and FYNNEI. The ends lost 4 bases at V and 5 bases at J; junction bases unmatched: 1. This CDR3 comprises 15 residues. CDR3 bases: TGTGCCAGCAGTGGACTAGCGGGAGGGAACAATGAGCAGTTCTTC. Its protein product is CASSGLAGGNNEQFF. Variable domain in full (rest from reference TRBV2 and TRBJ2-1): EPEVTQTPSHQVTQMGQEVILRCVPISNHLYFYWYRQILGQKVEFLVSFYNNEISEKSEIFDDQFSVERPDGSNFTLKIRSTKLEDSAMYFCASSGLAGGNNEQFFGPGTRLTVL.

V usage is TRBV7-6 and J usage is TRBJ2-7; 11 bases are a match to TRBD2. The trim removed 4 bases at V and 0 bases at J, leaving 2 bases unmatched. This CDR3 region has 15 residues. Germline CDR1 reads SGHVS; CDR2 reads FNYEAQ. CDR3 sequence (DNA): TGTGCCAGCAGCTCCGGGACTAGCGGCTCCTACGAGCAGTACTTC. It specifies CASSSGTSGSYEQYF.

This sequence joins TRBV29-1 and TRBJ2-7; D tentatively reads TRBD1 or TRBD2 (5 bases each). The germline V and J ends were trimmed by 6 bases and 7 bases, with 16 bases remaining between them. CDR1 SQVTM and CDR2 ANQGSEA come from the germline V gene. The CDR3 totals 12 residues. In DNA, the CDR3 is TGCAGCGTGGCCGGGACCCCCCGGGAGCAGTACTTC. Its protein product is CSVAGTPREQYF.

The chain is built from TRBV19 and TRBJ2-2; TRBD2 aligns across 8 bases. There are 15 residues in the CDR3. The V segment lost 3 bases and the J segment 7 bases; nucleotides outside the gene matches: 7. Per germline, CDR1 LNHDA and CDR2 SQIVND (reference sequence). This CDR3 is CASSIESGSIGELFF. Here the CDR3 DNA reads TGTGCCAGTAGTATTGAGAGCGGGAGTATCGGGGAGCTGTTTTTT.

The V gene is TRBV2, the J gene TRBJ2-1; 8 bases are a match to TRBD2. Germline trimming cut 7 bases from V and 4 bases from J; bases unmatched to any gene: 12. The CDR3 sequence is 16 residues long. From germline, CDR1 is SNHLY and CDR2 FYNNEI. DNA for the CDR3: TGTGCCAGCAACCCCACCACGGGGGGGAAATACAATGAGCAGTTCTTC. Its protein product is CASNPTTGGKYNEQFF.

The chain combines TRBV6-6 with TRBJ2-7; D gene uncertain. Germline V CDR1 and CDR2: MNHNY, SVGAGI (reference sequence). V lost 8 bases and J 3 bases, leaving 11 bases between the germline ends. The CDR3 loop spans 12 amino acids. The CDR3 region is CASAPWGYEQYF. The CDR3 DNA reads TGTGCCAGCGCCCCCTGGGGCTACGAGCAGTACTTC.

This chain joins TRBV15 and TRBJ2-5; 7 positions match TRBD2. Trimming took 3 bases from V and 1 from J; bases not matched to a gene: 14. CDR3 length: 18 amino acids. Germline V gene sequence: CDR1 LNHNV, CDR2 YYDKDF (reference sequence). Here the CDR3 DNA reads TGTGCCACCAGCAGGGGTGCGGCGGGAGTGGGGCCCCAAGAGACCCAGTACTTC. Translated, it gives CATSRGAAGVGPQETQYF.

This sequence joins TRBV5-4 and TRBJ2-7, with 8 bases matching TRBD2. Trimming took 1 base from V and 9 from J; bases not matched to a gene: 6. Per the germline V gene, CDR1 is SGHNT and CDR2 is YYREEE (reference sequence). This CDR3 comprises 13 residues. The CDR3 region has the DNA TGTGCCAGCAGCTTGATCCGGGAGGGCGGGCAGTACTTC. Protein sequence: CASSLIREGGQYF.

The chain couples TRBV7-3 to TRBJ2-1; TRBD2 aligns across 8 bases. Germline assignment: CDR1 SGHTA and CDR2 FQGTGA. Unmatched junction bases numbered 6, after V lost 3 bases and J lost 5 bases. The CDR3 is 15 amino acids. The CDR3 region has the DNA TGTGCCAGCAGCTTCGGGAGCGGGAGCCACAATGAGCAGTTCTTC. Protein: CASSFGSGSHNEQFF.

This clone was recorded only once. V usage is TRBV6-5 and J usage is TRBJ1-5; no clear D. In germline, CDR1 is MNHEY, CDR2 SVGAGI. This CDR3 spans 14 amino acids. V was cut by 4 bases and J by 2 bases, with 9 bases left in between. Here the CDR3 reads CASSSILRNQPQHF. The DNA for the CDR3 is TGTGCCAGCAGTTCAATCCTCCGCAATCAGCCCCAGCATTTT.

This chain uses TRBV5-1 with TRBJ1-3; D ambiguous. This CDR3 has 14 residues. Germline CDR1 reads SGHRS; CDR2 reads YFSETQ. V lost 3 bases, J lost 2 bases, and 9 bases lay in between. The CDR3 reads CASSSLSAGNTIYF. The CDR3 DNA reads TGCGCCAGCAGCTCTCTCTCCGCTGGAAACACCATATATTTT.

The chain joins TRBV7-2 to TRBJ2-7; D is possibly TRBD2 (5 bases). In germline, CDR1 is SGHTA, CDR2 FQGNSA. The CDR3 length is 14 residues. Trimming pared 5 bases from V and 3 bases from J, leaving 14 bases between. For the CDR3, the DNA is TGTGCCAGCAGCCCGAAACCCAGCGGCTACGAGCAGTACTTC. This encodes CASSPKPSGYEQYF.

This rearrangement joins TRBV7-9 to TRBJ2-1; 7 positions agree with TRBD1. The CDR3 runs 14 residues. Germline assignment: CDR1 SEHNR and CDR2 FQNEAQ (reference sequence). V gave up 8 bases and J gave up 6 bases; unmatched junction bases: 10. The CDR3 loop reads CASGTGTAINEQFF. CDR3 nucleotide sequence: TGTGCCAGCGGTACCGGGACAGCAATCAATGAGCAGTTCTTC.

The rearrangement joins TRBV6-6 to TRBJ1-6, with 10 bases aligning to TRBD1. This CDR3 region has 14 residues. CDR1 is MNHNY, CDR2 SVGAGI, per germline (reference sequence). Trimming took 7 bases from V and 8 from J; bases not matched to a gene: 5. This chain's CDR3 is CASTRTGGDSPLHF. In DNA, the CDR3 is TGTGCCAGCACCCGGACAGGGGGAGATTCACCCCTCCACTTT.

This clone showed up just once. The genes are TRBV9 and TRBJ2-2; 7 bases fit TRBD1. The germline V gene has CDR1 SGDLS and CDR2 YYNGEE. Losses at the gene ends were 4 bases for V and 3 bases for J; bases not matched to a gene: 12. This CDR3 region has 17 residues. Here the CDR3 reads CASSTRRGQPDTGELFF. DNA of the CDR3: TGTGCCAGCAGCACCCGTCGGGGACAGCCCGACACCGGGGAGCTGTTTTTT.

The chain has TRBV7-6 and TRBJ2-2; tentative D call: TRBD1 (6 bases). CDR1 SGHVS and CDR2 FNYEAQ come from the germline V gene. Deletions cut 5 bases from V and 4 bases from J, with 11 bases between. The CDR3 has 14 residues. The CDR3 DNA reads as TGTGCCAGCAGCCCAGGGGCAGCCACCGGGGAGCTGTTTTTT. This encodes CASSPGAATGELFF.

In this sample, this clone turned up once. The rearrangement uses TRBV12-3 or TRBV12-4 and TRBJ2-7; tentatively, D is TRBD1 (5 bases). This CDR3 has 12 amino acids. Trimming took 3 bases from V and 6 from J, leaving 9 bases between them. The CDR3 loop reads CASSFWGSEQYF. The DNA of the CDR3 is TGTGCCAGCAGTTTTTGGGGCAGCGAGCAGTACTTC.

V and J are TRBV27 and TRBJ2-7, with 7 nucleotides matching TRBD1. Germline assignment: CDR1 MNHEY and CDR2 SMNVEV (reference sequence). The CDR3 runs to 15 residues. Trimming removed 6 bases from V and 3 bases from J; junction bases left unmatched: 11. The CDR3 is CASSLGGGPFYEQYF. The CDR3 DNA is TGTGCCAGCAGCTTAGGGGGCGGTCCGTTCTACGAGCAGTACTTC.

J is TRBJ1-1 and V is TRBV12-3 or TRBV12-4; D is undetermined. The CDR3 has 12 residues. V lost 3 bases, J lost 11 bases, and 13 bases lay in between. CDR3 sequence reads: CASSFLPGYAFF. The DNA for the CDR3 is TGTGCCAGCAGTTTTTTACCCGGCTACGCTTTCTTT.

The count of this clone is one. The rearrangement links TRBV2 to TRBJ2-5; 13 bases map to TRBD2. J lost 4 bases, V lost 5 bases, and 4 bases had no gene match. The CDR3 has 15 amino acids. CDR1 and CDR2 (germline): SNHLY, FYNNEI. The CDR3 loop is CASSWTSGRGETQYF. The CDR3 DNA is TGTGCCAGCAGTTGGACTAGCGGGAGAGGAGAGACCCAGTACTTC. Variable domain in full (rest from reference TRBV2 and TRBJ2-5): EPEVTQTPSHQVTQMGQEVILRCVPISNHLYFYWYRQILGQKVEFLVSFYNNEISEKSEIFDDQFSVERPDGSNFTLKIRSTKLEDSAMYFCASSWTSGRGETQYFGPGTRLLVL.

The chain uses TRBV27 and TRBJ2-3; D gene uncertain. This CDR3 contains 15 residues. V was trimmed by 6 bases and J by 0 bases, leaving 13 bases between them. Germline CDR1 reads MNHEY; CDR2 reads SMNVEV (reference sequence). CDR3 sequence: CASSPTPRSTDTQYF. CDR3 in DNA: TGTGCCAGCAGCCCTACCCCGCGTAGCACAGATACGCAGTATTTT.